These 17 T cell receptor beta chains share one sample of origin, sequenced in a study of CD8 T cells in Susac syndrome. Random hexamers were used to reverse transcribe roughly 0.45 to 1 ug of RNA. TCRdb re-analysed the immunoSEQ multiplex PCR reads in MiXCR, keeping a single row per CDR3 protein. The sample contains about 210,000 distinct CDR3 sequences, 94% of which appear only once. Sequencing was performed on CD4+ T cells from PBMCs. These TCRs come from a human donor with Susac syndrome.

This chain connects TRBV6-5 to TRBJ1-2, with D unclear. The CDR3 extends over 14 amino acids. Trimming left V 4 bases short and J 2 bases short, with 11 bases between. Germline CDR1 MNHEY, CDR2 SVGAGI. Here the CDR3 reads CASSLAQRNYGYTF. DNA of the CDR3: TGTGCCAGCAGTTTGGCGCAGAGAAACTATGGCTACACCTTC.

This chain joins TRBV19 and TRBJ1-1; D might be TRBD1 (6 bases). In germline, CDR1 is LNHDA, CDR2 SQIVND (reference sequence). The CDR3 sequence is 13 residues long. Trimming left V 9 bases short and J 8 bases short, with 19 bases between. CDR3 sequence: CASLDRDEFEAFF. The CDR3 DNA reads TGTGCCAGCCTGGACAGAGATGAATTCGAAGCTTTCTTT.

The CDR3: CASSPLRAETQYF. The CDR3 bases are TGTGCCAGCTCACCACTTCGGGCAGAGACCCAGTACTTC. This chain links TRBV18 with TRBJ2-5; D call uncertain. V dropped 1 base and J dropped 4 bases, with 7 bases sitting between them. Germline values: CDR1 KGHSH, CDR2 LQKENI. The CDR3 sequence is 13 residues long.

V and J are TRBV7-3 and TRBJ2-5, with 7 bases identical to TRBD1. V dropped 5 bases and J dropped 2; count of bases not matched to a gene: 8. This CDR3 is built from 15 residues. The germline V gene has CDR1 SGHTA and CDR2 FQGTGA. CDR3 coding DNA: TGTGCCAGCAGCAGATCTGGACAGGTACAAGAGACCCAGTACTTC. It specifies CASSRSGQVQETQYF.

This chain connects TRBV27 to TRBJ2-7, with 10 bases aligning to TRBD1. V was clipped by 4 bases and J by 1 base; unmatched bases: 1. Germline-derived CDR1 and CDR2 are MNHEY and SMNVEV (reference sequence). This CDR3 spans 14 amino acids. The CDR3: CASSWDRGSYEQYF. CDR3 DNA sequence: TGTGCCAGCAGTTGGGACAGGGGTTCCTACGAGCAGTACTTC.

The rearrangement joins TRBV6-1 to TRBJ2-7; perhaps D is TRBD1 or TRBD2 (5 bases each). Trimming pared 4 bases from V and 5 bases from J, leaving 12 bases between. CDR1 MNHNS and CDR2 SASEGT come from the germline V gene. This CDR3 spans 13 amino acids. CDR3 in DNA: TGTGCCAGCAGTGGGGACCCAGACCACGAGCAGTACTTC. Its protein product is CASSGDPDHEQYF.

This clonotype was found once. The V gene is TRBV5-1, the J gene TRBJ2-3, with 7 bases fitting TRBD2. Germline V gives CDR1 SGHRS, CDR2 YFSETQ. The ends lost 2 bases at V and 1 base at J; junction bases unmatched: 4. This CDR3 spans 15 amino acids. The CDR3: CASSLSTSGTDTQYF. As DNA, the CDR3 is TGCGCCAGCAGCTTATCAACTAGCGGCACAGATACGCAGTATTTT.

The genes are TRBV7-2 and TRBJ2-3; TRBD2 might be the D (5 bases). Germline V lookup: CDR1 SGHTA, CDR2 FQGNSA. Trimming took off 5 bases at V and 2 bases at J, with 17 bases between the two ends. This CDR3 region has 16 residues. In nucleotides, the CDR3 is TGTGCCAGCAGCCTCAAGGACGGAGGATTCACAGATACGCAGTATTTT. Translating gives CASSLKDGGFTDTQYF.

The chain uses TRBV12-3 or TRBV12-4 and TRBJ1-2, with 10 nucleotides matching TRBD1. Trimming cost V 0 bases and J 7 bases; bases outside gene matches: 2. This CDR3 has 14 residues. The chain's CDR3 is CASSLATGGSGYTF. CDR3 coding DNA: TGTGCCAGCAGTTTAGCGACAGGGGGCTCTGGCTACACCTTC.

The CDR3, as DNA: TGTGCCAGCTCACGAGACAGCATGAACACTGAAGCTTTCTTT. As protein: CASSRDSMNTEAFF. The rearrangement uses TRBV18 and TRBJ1-1; possible D gene TRBD1, 5 bases. Germline loops: CDR1 KGHSH, CDR2 LQKENI. Trimming stripped 4 bases from V and 0 bases from J, with 9 bases between. The CDR3 has 14 amino acids.

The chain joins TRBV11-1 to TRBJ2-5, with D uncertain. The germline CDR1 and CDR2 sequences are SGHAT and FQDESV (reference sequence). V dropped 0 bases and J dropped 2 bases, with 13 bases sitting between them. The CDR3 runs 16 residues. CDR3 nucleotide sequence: TGTGCCAGCAGCTTAGCGCTGGGAACCCTACAAGAGACCCAGTACTTC. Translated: CASSLALGTLQETQYF. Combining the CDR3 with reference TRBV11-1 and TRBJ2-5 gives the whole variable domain EAEVAQSPRYKITEKSQAVAFWCDPISGHATLYWYRQILGQGPELLVQFQDESVVDDSQLPKDRFSAERLKGVDSTLKIQPAELGDSAMYLCASSLALGTLQETQYFGPGTRLLVL.

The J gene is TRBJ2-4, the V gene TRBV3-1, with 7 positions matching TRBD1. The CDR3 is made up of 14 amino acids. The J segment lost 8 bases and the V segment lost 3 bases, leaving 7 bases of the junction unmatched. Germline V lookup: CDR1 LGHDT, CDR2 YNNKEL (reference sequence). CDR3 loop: CASSHSDRDDIQYF. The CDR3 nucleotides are TGTGCCAGCAGCCATTCCGACAGGGATGACATTCAGTACTTC.

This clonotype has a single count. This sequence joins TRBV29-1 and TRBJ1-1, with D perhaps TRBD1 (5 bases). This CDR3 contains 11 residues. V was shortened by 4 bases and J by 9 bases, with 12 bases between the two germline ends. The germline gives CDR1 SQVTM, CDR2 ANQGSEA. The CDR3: CSVVGTDKAFF. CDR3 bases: TGCAGCGTTGTTGGGACGGATAAAGCTTTCTTT.

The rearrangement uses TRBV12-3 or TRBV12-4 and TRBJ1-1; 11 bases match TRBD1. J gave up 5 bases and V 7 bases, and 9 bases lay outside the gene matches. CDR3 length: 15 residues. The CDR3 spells CASTSGTGGVTEAFF. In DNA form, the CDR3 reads TGTGCCAGCACCTCGGGGACAGGGGGGGTGACTGAAGCTTTCTTT.

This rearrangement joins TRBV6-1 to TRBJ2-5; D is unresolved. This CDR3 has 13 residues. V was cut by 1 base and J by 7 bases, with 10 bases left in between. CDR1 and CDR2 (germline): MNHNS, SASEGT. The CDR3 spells CASSEVPVGTQYF. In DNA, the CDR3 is TGTGCCAGCAGTGAAGTGCCGGTAGGGACCCAGTACTTC.

The CDR3 here is CSATNRQGGNQPQHF. CDR3 nucleotide sequence: TGCAGTGCTACAAACCGACAGGGTGGGAATCAGCCCCAGCATTTT. V gene TRBV20-1 combines with J gene TRBJ1-5, with 7 bases matching TRBD1. J was trimmed by 4 bases and V by 4 bases; bases with no gene match: 10. This CDR3 comprises 15 residues. The germline V gene has CDR1 DFQATT and CDR2 SNEGSKA (reference sequence).

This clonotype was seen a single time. The CDR3: CSVAPTSARDTQYF. DNA of the CDR3: TGCAGCGTTGCGCCGACTAGCGCGAGGGATACGCAGTATTTT. V gene TRBV29-1 combines with J gene TRBJ2-3; 8 nucleotides align to TRBD2. J lost 6 bases, V lost 4 bases, and 9 bases had no gene match. The germline gives CDR1 SQVTM, CDR2 ANQGSEA. The length of the CDR3 is 14 residues.